This entry lists 24 T cell receptor beta chains sequenced from one sample in a study of T cell responses to AZD1222 COVID-19 vaccine. Sequencing used immunoSEQ multiplex PCR; TCRdb keeps in-frame clones, though not all of them. Of approximately 94,000 clones in the sample, about nine tenths were seen once. Sequenced here: peripheral blood, sampled on day 0 of AZD1222 vaccination. The source of these receptors is an adult in good health.

In this sample, this clone turned up once. V is TRBV5-1 and J is TRBJ1-1; tentative D call: TRBD1 (5 bases). This CDR3 is 14 amino acids long. Looked up from germline, CDR1 is SGHRS and CDR2 is YFSETQ. Deletions cut 0 bases from V and 1 base from J, with 7 bases between. The CDR3 DNA is TGCGCCAGCAGCTTGGTTCAGGGGAACACTGAAGCTTTCTTT. Its protein is CASSLVQGNTEAFF. The complete variable domain, with remaining parts taken from reference TRBV5-1 and TRBJ1-1, reads KAGVTQTPRYLIKTRGQQVTLSCSPISGHRSVSWYQQTPGQGLQFLFEYFSETQRNKGNFPGRFSGRQFSNSRSEMNVSTLELGDSALYLCASSLVQGNTEAFFGQGTRLTVV.

This chain uses TRBV4-1 with TRBJ2-5; no firm D call. Germline CDR1 reads MGHRA; CDR2 reads YSYEKL. V lost 1 base, J lost 5 bases, and 8 bases lay in between. The CDR3 spans 13 residues. The CDR3 DNA reads as TGCGCCAGCAGCCAAGGTGGTCGGGAGACCCAGTACTTC. Translation: CASSQGGRETQYF.

The V gene is TRBV7-9, the J gene TRBJ2-3; 10 nucleotides agree with TRBD2. Per the germline V gene, CDR1 is SEHNR and CDR2 is FQNEAQ (reference sequence). CDR3 size: 18 residues. V lost 4 bases, J lost 3 bases, and 13 bases stayed unmatched. The DNA for the CDR3 is TGTGCCAGCAGCTCTCTCCTGGGGAGCGGGAGGGGGACAGATACGCAGTATTTT. This codes for CASSSLLGSGRGTDTQYF.

This chain connects TRBV7-2 to TRBJ2-2; D gene uncertain. Germline lookup yields CDR1 SGHTA and CDR2 FQGNSA. Trimming took 6 bases from V and 2 from J, leaving 10 bases between them. The CDR3 is 14 amino acids. The CDR3 spells CASRSDPNTGELFF. CDR3 nucleotides: TGTGCCAGCAGATCTGACCCAAACACCGGGGAGCTGTTTTTT.

V gene TRBV9 combines with J gene TRBJ1-1; possibly TRBD1 for D (5 bases). Germline V CDR1 and CDR2: SGDLS, YYNGEE. Between the trimmed V and J ends, which lost 0 bases and 2 bases, there was a span of 8 bases. The CDR3 length is 14 residues. The chain's CDR3 is CASSVGQINTEAFF. The CDR3 coding sequence is TGTGCCAGCAGCGTAGGACAGATAAACACTGAAGCTTTCTTT.

The genes are TRBV2 and TRBJ2-2; TRBD2 agrees at 10 bases. V was clipped by 7 bases and J by 6 bases; unmatched bases: 8. Germline assignment: CDR1 SNHLY and CDR2 FYNNEI. There are 15 residues in the CDR3. CDR3 in amino acids: CASNRAGGPAGELFF. In DNA form, the CDR3 reads TGTGCCAGCAATCGAGCGGGAGGGCCTGCCGGGGAGCTGTTTTTT.

The chain has TRBV24-1 and TRBJ1-1; TRBD1 matches 9 bases. The germline gives CDR1 KGHDR, CDR2 SFDVKD. The CDR3 is 15 residues long. J was trimmed by 8 bases and V by 7 bases; bases with no gene match: 13. Written as DNA, the CDR3 is TGTGCCACCAGGAGGACAGGGGATTTGGCTGGCGAAGCTTTCTTT. Translating gives CATRRTGDLAGEAFF.

V usage is TRBV7-2 and J usage is TRBJ2-7; D is uncertain. V was trimmed by 1 base and J by 7 bases, leaving 17 bases between them. The CDR3 totals 15 residues. Germline CDR1 reads SGHTA; CDR2 reads FQGNSA. CDR3 in amino acids: CASSLGLVTSREQYF. CDR3 nucleotide sequence: TGTGCCAGCAGCTTAGGGCTAGTAACATCTAGGGAGCAGTACTTC.

The rearrangement uses TRBV7-9 and TRBJ1-3; tentatively, D is TRBD1 (6 bases). V was cut by 6 bases and J by 0 bases, with 6 bases left in between. The CDR3 is 13 residues long. Germline CDR1 and CDR2: SEHNR and FQNEAQ (reference sequence). The CDR3 DNA follows: TGTGCCAGCAGACAGGGCTCTGGAAACACCATATATTTT. Its protein product is CASRQGSGNTIYF.

This clone was recorded a few times. The V gene is TRBV14, the J gene TRBJ1-5; TRBD1 matches 7 bases. The CDR3 loop spans 16 amino acids. J was trimmed by 4 bases and V by 2 bases; bases with no gene match: 8. Looked up from germline, CDR1 is SGHDN and CDR2 is FVKESK. The CDR3 region is CASSQQRDSYNQPQHF. CDR3 in DNA: TGTGCCAGCAGCCAACAGCGGGACAGTTATAATCAGCCCCAGCATTTT. Variable domain in full (rest from reference TRBV14 and TRBJ1-5): EAGVTQFPSHSVIEKGQTVTLRCDPISGHDNLYWYRRVMGKEIKFLLHFVKESKQDESGMPNNRFLAERTGGTYSTLKVQPAELEDSGVYFCASSQQRDSYNQPQHFGDGTRLSIL.

This clone has a single count. This sequence joins TRBV21-1 and TRBJ2-7. TRBV21-1 is a pseudogene segment. This CDR3 spans 16 amino acids. The CDR3: CASSKAPAPFPYEQYF. The CDR3 region has the DNA TGTGCCAGCAGCAAAGCACCGGCTCCCTTCCCCTACGAGCAGTACTTC.

This clone was seen only a few times. The V call is TRBV21-1, the J call TRBJ1-1. TRBV21-1 is designated a pseudogene. There are 18 residues in the CDR3. Here the CDR3 DNA reads TGTGCCAGCAGCTTCCCAAGGTGGTTTGAGGGGTTATCCACTGAAGCTTTCTTT. Its translation is CASSFPRWFEGLSTEAFF.

The chain has TRBV13 and TRBJ1-3; weak D call: TRBD1 (6 bases). Germline V lookup: CDR1 PRHDT, CDR2 FYEKMQ (reference sequence). V was shortened by 5 bases and J by 7 bases, with 15 bases between the two germline ends. The CDR3 sequence is 14 residues long. The DNA for the CDR3 is TGTGCCAGCAGCCACGACAGGAGCGGGAACACCATATATTTT. Protein sequence: CASSHDRSGNTIYF.

This chain links TRBV5-4 with TRBJ2-7, with D hard to call. This CDR3 is built from 12 residues. The germline V gene has CDR1 SGHNT and CDR2 YYREEE (reference sequence). Trimming took 0 bases from V and 3 from J, leaving 4 bases between them. The CDR3 DNA follows: TGTGCCAGCAGCTTGGAGGGCTACGAGCAGTACTTC. Residues: CASSLEGYEQYF. The entire variable domain, with the rest obtained from reference TRBV5-4 and TRBJ2-7, is as follows: ETGVTQSPTHLIKTRGQQVTLRCSSQSGHNTVSWYQQALGQGPQFIFQYYREEENGRGNFPPRFSGLQFPNYSSELNVNALELDDSALYLCASSLEGYEQYFGPGTRLTVT.

The gene calls are TRBV3-1 (or the pseudogene TRBV3-2) and TRBJ1-2, with D tentatively TRBD1 (5 bases). The CDR3 spans 17 residues. Trimming took off 0 bases at V and 6 bases at J, with 20 bases between the two ends. From germline, CDR1 is LGHDT and CDR2 YNNKEL (reference sequence). The CDR3 loop is CASSQDRGVKVRDGYTF. As DNA, the CDR3 is TGTGCCAGCAGCCAAGATAGGGGAGTGAAGGTCCGGGATGGCTACACCTTC.

The J gene is TRBJ1-2, the V gene TRBV30, with a weak D call TRBD1 (5 bases). The germline CDR1 and CDR2 sequences are GTSNPN and SVGIG (reference sequence). This CDR3 is built from 17 residues. Trimming took 1 base from V and 0 from J, leaving 18 bases between them. The CDR3 here is CAWSGYRGDPTNYGYTF. As DNA, the CDR3 is TGTGCCTGGAGTGGCTATAGAGGGGACCCTACTAACTATGGCTACACCTTC. Variable domain in full (rest from reference TRBV30 and TRBJ1-2): SQTIHQWPATLVQPVGSPLSLECTVEGTSNPNLYWYRQAAGRGLQLLFYSVGIGQISSEVPQNLSASRPQDRQFILSSKKLLLSDSGFYLCAWSGYRGDPTNYGYTFGSGTRLTVV.

V is TRBV25-1 and J is TRBJ1-1, with 9 bases matching TRBD1. This CDR3 is built from 15 residues. J lost 1 base, V lost 7 bases, and 7 bases had no gene match. Germline CDR1 MGHDK, CDR2 SYGVNS. This CDR3 is CASIRTGAANTEAFF. The CDR3 coding sequence is TGTGCCAGCATAAGGACAGGGGCGGCGAACACTGAAGCTTTCTTT. The variable domain in full, with the rest retrieved from reference TRBV25-1 and TRBJ1-1, is EADIYQTPRYLVIGTGKKITLECSQTMGHDKMYWYQQDPGMELHLIHYSYGVNSTEKGDLSSESTVSRIRTEHFPLTLESARPSHTSQYLCASIRTGAANTEAFFGQGTRLTVV.

This chain connects TRBV21-1 to TRBJ2-7. TRBV21-1 has pseudogene status. This CDR3 is built from 16 residues. The CDR3 DNA reads as TGTGCCAGCGGGCGACCCCCAAGGGCATTCCTGTACGAGCAGTACTTC. Amino acids: CASGRPPRAFLYEQYF.

This clone appeared once. The chain employs TRBV6-5 and TRBJ1-6; D remains unclear. Trimming took off 10 bases at V and 0 bases at J, with 7 bases between the two ends. The CDR3 consists of 13 residues. Per germline, CDR1 MNHEY and CDR2 SVGAGI. Here the CDR3 reads CATTGSYNSPLHF. The CDR3 bases are TGTGCCACCACGGGCTCCTATAATTCACCCCTCCACTTT.

CDR3 region: CASSLTGTEAFF. CDR3 nucleotide sequence: TGTGCCAGCAGTTTGACAGGGACTGAAGCTTTCTTT. This chain joins TRBV27 and TRBJ1-1; 7 nucleotides match TRBD1. V gave up 3 bases and J gave up 5 bases; unmatched junction bases: 0. This CDR3 comprises 12 residues. Germline CDR1 reads MNHEY; CDR2 reads SMNVEV (reference sequence).

The genes are TRBV30 and TRBJ2-7; 8 bases align to TRBD2. Germline values: CDR1 GTSNPN, CDR2 SVGIG (reference sequence). J lost 5 bases, V lost 2 bases, and 8 bases had no gene match. This CDR3 region has 14 residues. CDR3 amino acids: CAWSLEREINEQYF. The CDR3 region has the DNA TGTGCCTGGAGTCTCGAGCGGGAGATCAACGAGCAGTACTTC.

The rearrangement uses TRBV21-1 and TRBJ2-2; the table's D call of TRBD1 was not tested on the DNA. TRBV21-1 is reported as a pseudogene. This CDR3 region has 17 residues. The CDR3 DNA is TGTGCCAGCAGCAAAGCCGACCGGGACAGGACCACCGGGGAGCTGTTTTTT. Translation gives CASSKADRDRTTGELFF.

The chain couples TRBV6-2 or TRBV6-3 to TRBJ1-5, with 11 nucleotides matching TRBD1. V dropped 2 bases and J dropped 2; count of bases not matched to a gene: 5. Germline CDR1 is MNHEY and CDR2 is SVGEGT. CDR3 size: 17 residues. CDR3 DNA: TGTGCCAGCAGTTACCGGGACAGGGGGTTAGGCAATCAGCCCCAGCATTTT. Translated, it gives CASSYRDRGLGNQPQHF.

The chain employs TRBV9 and TRBJ2-3; weak D call: TRBD2 (6 bases). CDR3 length: 15 amino acids. Between the trimmed V and J ends, which lost 4 bases and 0 bases, there was a span of 12 bases. Germline V gene lookup returns CDR1 SGDLS and CDR2 YYNGEE. CDR3 DNA: TGTGCCAGCAGCTTCGGGACTGCTAGCACAGATACGCAGTATTTT. Protein sequence: CASSFGTASTDTQYF.